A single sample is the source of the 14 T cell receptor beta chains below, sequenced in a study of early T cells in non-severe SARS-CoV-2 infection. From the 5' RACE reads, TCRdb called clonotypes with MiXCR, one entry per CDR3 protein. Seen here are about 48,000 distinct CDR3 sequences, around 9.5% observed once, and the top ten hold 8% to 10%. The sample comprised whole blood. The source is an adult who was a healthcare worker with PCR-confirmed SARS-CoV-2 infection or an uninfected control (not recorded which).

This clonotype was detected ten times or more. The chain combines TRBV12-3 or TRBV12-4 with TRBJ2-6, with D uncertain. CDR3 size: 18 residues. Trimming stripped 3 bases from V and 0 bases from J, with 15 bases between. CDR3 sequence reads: CASSFYDGRPSGANVLTF. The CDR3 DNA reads TGTGCCAGCAGTTTTTACGACGGACGACCCTCTGGGGCCAACGTCCTGACTTTC.

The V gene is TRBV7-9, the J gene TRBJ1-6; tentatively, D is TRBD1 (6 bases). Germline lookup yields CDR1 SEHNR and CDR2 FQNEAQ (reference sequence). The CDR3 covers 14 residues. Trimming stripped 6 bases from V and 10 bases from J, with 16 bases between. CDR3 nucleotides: TGTGCCAGCAGTGTTACGGGGGCGGGATCACCCCTCCACTTT. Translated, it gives CASSVTGAGSPLHF.

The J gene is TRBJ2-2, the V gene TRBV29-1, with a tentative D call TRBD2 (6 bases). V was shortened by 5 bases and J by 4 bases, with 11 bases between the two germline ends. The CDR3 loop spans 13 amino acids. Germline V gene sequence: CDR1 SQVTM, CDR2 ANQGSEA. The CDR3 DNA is TGCAGCGTTAATGTCGGGGGCACCGGGGAGCTGTTTTTT. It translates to CSVNVGGTGELFF.

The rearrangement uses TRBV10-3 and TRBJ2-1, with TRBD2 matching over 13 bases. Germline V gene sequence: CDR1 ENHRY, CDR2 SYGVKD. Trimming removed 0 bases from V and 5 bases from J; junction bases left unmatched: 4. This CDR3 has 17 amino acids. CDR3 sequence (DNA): TGTGCCATCAGTGAGTCCCTACTAGCGGGAGGGGACAATGAGCAGTTCTTC. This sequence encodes CAISESLLAGGDNEQFF.

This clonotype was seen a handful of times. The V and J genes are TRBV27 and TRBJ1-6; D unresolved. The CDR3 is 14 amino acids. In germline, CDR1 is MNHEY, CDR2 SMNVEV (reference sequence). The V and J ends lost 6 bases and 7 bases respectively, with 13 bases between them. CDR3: CASSPGLFNSPLHF. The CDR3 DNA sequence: TGTGCCAGCAGCCCAGGACTGTTCAATTCACCCCTCCACTTT.

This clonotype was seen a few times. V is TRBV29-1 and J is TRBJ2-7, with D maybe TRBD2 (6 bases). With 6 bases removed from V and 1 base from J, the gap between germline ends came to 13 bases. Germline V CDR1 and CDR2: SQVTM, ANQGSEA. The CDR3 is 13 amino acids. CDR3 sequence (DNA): TGCAGCGTCCGGAGTGGGGGGTCCTACGAGCAGTACTTC. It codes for CSVRSGGSYEQYF.

CDR3: CASSRGPTYNEQFF. The DNA for the CDR3 is TGTGCCAGCAGTCGCGGGCCTACCTACAATGAGCAGTTCTTC. The V call is TRBV27, the J call TRBJ2-1; D might be TRBD2 (5 bases). Trimming took off 5 bases at V and 2 bases at J, with 10 bases between the two ends. Germline CDR1 MNHEY, CDR2 SMNVEV (reference sequence). This CDR3 has 14 amino acids.

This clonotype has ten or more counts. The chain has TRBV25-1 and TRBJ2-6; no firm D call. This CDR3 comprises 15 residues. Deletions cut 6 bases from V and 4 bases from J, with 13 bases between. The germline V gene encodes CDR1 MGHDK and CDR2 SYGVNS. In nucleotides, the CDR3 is TGTGCCAGCAGGGATATGAGTCCGGGGGCCAACGTCCTGACTTTC. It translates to CASRDMSPGANVLTF. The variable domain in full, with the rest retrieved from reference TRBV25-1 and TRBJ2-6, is EADIYQTPRYLVIGTGKKITLECSQTMGHDKMYWYQQDPGMELHLIHYSYGVNSTEKGDLSSESTVSRIRTEHFPLTLESARPSHTSQYLCASRDMSPGANVLTFGAGSRLTVL.

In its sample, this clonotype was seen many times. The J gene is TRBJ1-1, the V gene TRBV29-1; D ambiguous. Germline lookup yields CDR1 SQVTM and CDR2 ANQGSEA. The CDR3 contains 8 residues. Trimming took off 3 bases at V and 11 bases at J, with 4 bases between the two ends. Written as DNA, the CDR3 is TGCAGCGTTGATCGGGCTTTCTTT. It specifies CSVDRAFF.

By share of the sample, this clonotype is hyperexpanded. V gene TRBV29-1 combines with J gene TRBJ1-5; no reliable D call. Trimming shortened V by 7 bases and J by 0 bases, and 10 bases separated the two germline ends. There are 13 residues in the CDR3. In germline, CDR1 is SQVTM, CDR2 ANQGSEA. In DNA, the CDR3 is TGCAGCGCCTCTTGGGGTAGCAATCAGCCCCAGCATTTT. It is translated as CSASWGSNQPQHF.

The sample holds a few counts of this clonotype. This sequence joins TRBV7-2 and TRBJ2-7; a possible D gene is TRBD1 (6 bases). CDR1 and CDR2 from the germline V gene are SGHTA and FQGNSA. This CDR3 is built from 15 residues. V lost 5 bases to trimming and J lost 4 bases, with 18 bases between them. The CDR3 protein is CASSPPSRGGYEQYF. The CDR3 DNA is TGTGCCAGCAGCCCCCCATCCAGGGGTGGGTACGAGCAGTACTTC.

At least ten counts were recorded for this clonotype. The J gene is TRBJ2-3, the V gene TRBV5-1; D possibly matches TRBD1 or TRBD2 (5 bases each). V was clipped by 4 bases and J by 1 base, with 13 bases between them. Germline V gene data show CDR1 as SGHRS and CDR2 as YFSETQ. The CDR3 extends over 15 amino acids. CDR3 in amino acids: CASSILPGRTDTQYF. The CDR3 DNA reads TGCGCCAGCAGCATATTACCGGGGCGCACAGATACGCAGTATTTT. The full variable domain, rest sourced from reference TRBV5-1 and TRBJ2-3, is KAGVTQTPRYLIKTRGQQVTLSCSPISGHRSVSWYQQTPGQGLQFLFEYFSETQRNKGNFPGRFSGRQFSNSRSEMNVSTLELGDSALYLCASSILPGRTDTQYFGPGTRLTVL.

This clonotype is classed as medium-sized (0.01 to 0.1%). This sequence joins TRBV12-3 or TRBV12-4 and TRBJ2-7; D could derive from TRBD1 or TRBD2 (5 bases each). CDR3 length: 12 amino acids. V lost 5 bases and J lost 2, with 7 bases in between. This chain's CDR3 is CASSRGPYEQYF. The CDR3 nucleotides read TGTGCCAGCAGTAGGGGACCCTACGAGCAGTACTTC.

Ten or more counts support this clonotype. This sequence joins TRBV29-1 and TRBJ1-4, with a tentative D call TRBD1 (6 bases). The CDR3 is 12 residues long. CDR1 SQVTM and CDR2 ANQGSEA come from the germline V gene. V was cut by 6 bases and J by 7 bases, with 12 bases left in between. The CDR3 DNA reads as TGCAGCGTCCTACAGGGTTCTGAAAAACTGTTTTTT. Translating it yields CSVLQGSEKLFF. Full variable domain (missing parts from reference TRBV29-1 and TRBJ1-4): SAVISQKPSRDICQRGTSLTIQCQVDSQVTMMFWYRQQPGQSLTLIATANQGSEATYESGFVIDKFPISRPNLTFSTLTVSNMSPEDSSIYLCSVLQGSEKLFFGSGTQLSVL.